A single sample is the source of the 11 T cell receptor beta chains below, sequenced in a study of read filtering for tumor transcriptome and immune sequencing. This library used 300 to 450 ng RNA and molecular barcoded adaptors spanning alpha/delta and beta/gamma chains. In TCRdb, the reads were re-called with MiXCR into one record per CDR3 protein. The top ten hold around 14% of the sample, which has roughly 90,000 distinct CDR3 sequences, roughly an eighth seen once. Specimen: a population of CD138-negative cells sorted from bone marrow. These receptors came from a donor at least 40 years old with multiple myeloma.

This clonotype was seen ten or more times. The chain recombines TRBV2 with TRBJ2-7, with TRBD1 identical over 11 bases. The length of the CDR3 is 13 residues. V was clipped by 8 bases and J by 5 bases; unmatched bases: 5. The germline CDR1 and CDR2 sequences are SNHLY and FYNNEI. The DNA of the CDR3 is TGTGCCAGCCAGAGGACAGGGGGCAACGAGCAGTACTTC. It specifies CASQRTGGNEQYF.

This clonotype was found many times. V usage is TRBV3-1 and J usage is TRBJ2-1; 14 positions agree with TRBD2. The CDR3 spans 21 residues. Germline V CDR1 and CDR2: LGHDT, YNNKEL (reference sequence). The V gene end was trimmed by 0 bases and the J gene end by 3 bases; junction bases not matched to a gene: 13. The CDR3 here is CASSQEFGGLAGVYNYNEQFF. Here the CDR3 DNA reads TGTGCCAGCAGCCAAGAATTTGGGGGACTAGCGGGAGTCTATAACTACAATGAGCAGTTCTTC.

This clonotype was counted ten times or more. The chain couples TRBV2 to TRBJ2-7, with D perhaps TRBD2 (5 bases). This CDR3 has 15 amino acids. Trimming removed 7 bases at V and 0 bases at J, with 16 bases between. Germline-derived CDR1 and CDR2 are SNHLY and FYNNEI. The CDR3 loop is CASTPLPGSSYEQYF. CDR3 nucleotides: TGTGCCAGCACCCCCCTGCCTGGGAGCTCCTACGAGCAGTACTTC.

Ten or more counts support this clonotype. The V and J genes are TRBV11-2 and TRBJ2-2; TRBD1 aligns across 7 bases. This CDR3 comprises 16 residues. CDR1 is SGHAT and CDR2 is FQNNGV in the germline V gene. The junction had 12 bases not matched to a gene; V was cut back by 5 bases and J by 6 bases. The CDR3 bases are TGTGCCAGCAGCCCCACCACAGGGGCCGTGGCCGGGGAGCTGTTTTTT. Amino acids: CASSPTTGAVAGELFF.

With respect to this clonotype: One end of the junction does not line up with germline, which may come from a read error. The genes are TRBV6-1 and TRBJ2-1; 9 nucleotides line up with TRBD2. This CDR3 spans 15 amino acids. Germline values: CDR1 MNHNS, CDR2 SASEGT. The CDR3 loop is CASSGLSGRDKEQFF. The CDR3 DNA is TGTGCCAGCAGTGGACTTAGCGGGAGAGACAAAGAGCAGTTCTTC.

With respect to this clonotype: This sequence may be a read error, since a much larger clone differs from it by one base. The V gene is TRBV7-2, the J gene TRBJ2-3; TRBD2 agrees at 7 bases. CDR3 length: 16 residues. With 5 bases clipped from V and 4 bases from J, the junction kept 12 bases outside the gene matches. The V gene's germline CDR1 is SGHTA and CDR2 FQGNSA. CDR3 amino acids: CASSRRLAVGADTQYF. The CDR3 bases are TGTGCCAGCAGCAGAAGACTAGCTGTGGGCGCAGATACGCAGTATTTT. The full variable domain, its missing parts supplied by reference TRBV7-2 and TRBJ2-3, is GAGVSQSPSNKVTEKGKDVELRCDPISGHTALYWYRQSLGQGLEFLIYFQGNSAPDKSGLPSDRFSAERTGGSVSTLTIQRTQQEDSAVYLCASSRRLAVGADTQYFGPGTRLTVL.

There are many counts of this clonotype. The chain has TRBV11-2 and TRBJ2-7; 8 nucleotides align to TRBD1. The germline V gene encodes CDR1 SGHAT and CDR2 FQNNGV. Trimming took 5 bases from V and 0 from J; bases not matched to a gene: 6. This CDR3 spans 15 amino acids. The CDR3 sequence: CASSHGQGDSYEQYF. CDR3 bases: TGTGCCAGCAGCCATGGACAGGGCGACTCCTACGAGCAGTACTTC.

Remarks on this clonotype: A much larger clone lies a single base off, so this may be a read error. The conserved final phenylalanine or tryptophan is absent from the CDR3, which likely points to a read error. This chain uses TRBV7-8 with TRBJ2-1; 8 nucleotides match TRBD2. Per germline, CDR1 SGHVS and CDR2 FQNEAQ. The CDR3 is 17 amino acids. The J segment lost 1 base and the V segment lost 5 bases, leaving 10 bases of the junction unmatched. The CDR3 reads CASSDIGGGISYNEQFL. The DNA of the CDR3 is TGTGCCAGCAGCGACATCGGGGGGGGCATATCCTACAATGAGCAGTTCCTC.

This clonotype was seen at least ten times. The chain is built from TRBV7-8 and TRBJ1-1; the D is unclear. Germline V CDR1 and CDR2: SGHVS, FQNEAQ. The CDR3 runs to 11 residues. Trimming pared 3 bases from V and 7 bases from J, leaving 6 bases between. Written as DNA, the CDR3 is TGTGCCAGCAGCTTTGGAGTTGAAGCTTTCTTT. Translation: CASSFGVEAFF.

As for this clonotype: This clone may be a read error of a much larger clone one base away. The genes are TRBV7-3 and TRBJ2-3; 8 bases are a match to TRBD2. Germline V lookup: CDR1 SGHTA, CDR2 FQGTGA. The CDR3 extends over 18 amino acids. The CDR3 DNA reads as TGTGCCTGCAGCTTAAGTTCGGCTAGCGGGTTTAGCACAGATACGCAGTATTTT. Translation: CACSLSSASGFSTDTQYF.

This clonotype occurred many times. V is TRBV29-1 and J is TRBJ2-2; TRBD1 matches 7 bases. CDR1 and CDR2 (germline): SQVTM, ANQGSEA. The V gene end was trimmed by 5 bases and the J gene end by 4 bases; junction bases not matched to a gene: 13. This CDR3 is built from 16 residues. Written as DNA, the CDR3 is TGCAGCGTTCTCATCCGGGACAGCCTGTTCACCGGGGAGCTGTTTTTT. Amino acids: CSVLIRDSLFTGELFF.